These T cell receptor beta chains were read from a single sample in a study of identical twins. MiXCR was run by TCRdb on the 5' RACE reads, yielding one entry per CDR3 protein. The profile shows some 1,700,000 distinct CDR3 sequences, less than 40% of them singletons. Sequencing was performed on cord blood. These receptors were obtained from a newborn girl in good health. Each CDR3 is given with its conserved first and last residue.

V gene: TRBV28; J gene: TRBJ2-6; CDR3 protein: CASTLGPSRANVLTF
V gene: TRBV20-1; J gene: TRBJ1-6; CDR3 protein: CSARRGVLRSSYNSPLHF
V gene: TRBV7-9; J gene: TRBJ2-1; CDR3 protein: CAGSLRSGQGPNEQFF
V gene: TRBV20-1; J gene: TRBJ1-6; CDR3 protein: CSAHKIGSPLHF
V gene: TRBV20-1; J gene: TRBJ2-1; CDR3 protein: CSARGQGGRDNEQFF
V gene: TRBV7-2; J gene: TRBJ2-3; CDR3 protein: CASSLVAGEGPQYF
V gene: TRBV4-2; J gene: TRBJ2-3; CDR3 protein: CASSYLSGNADTQYF
V gene: TRBV20-1; J gene: TRBJ1-6; CDR3 protein: CSVAKGTSPLHF
V gene: TRBV11-2; J gene: TRBJ2-4; CDR3 protein: CASSSATRPAQTRYF
V gene: TRBV4-1; J gene: TRBJ2-3; CDR3 protein: CASSPRDGDTQYF
V gene: TRBV7-9; J gene: TRBJ2-4; CDR3 protein: CASSLGFGGAYNEQYF
V gene: TRBV9; J gene: TRBJ2-1; CDR3 protein: CASSVSGGSCNEQFF
V gene: TRBV11-2; J gene: TRBJ2-1; CDR3 protein: CASSLSPGLAGWNEQFF
V gene: TRBV10-3; J gene: TRBJ2-4; CDR3 protein: CAIRSSGLAKNIQYF
V gene: TRBV12-3/TRBV12-4; J gene: TRBJ2-3; CDR3 protein: CANSFRRYTQYF
V gene: TRBV29-1; J gene: TRBJ2-5; CDR3 protein: CSVEDRQVSLGTQYF
V gene: TRBV14; J gene: -; CDR3 protein: CASSQGLAGGFGFETQYF
V gene: TRBV2; J gene: TRBJ2-4; CDR3 protein: CARRGVGDIQYF
V gene: TRBV7-2; J gene: TRBJ1-4; CDR3 protein: CASSLAEDRANEKLFF
V gene: TRBV2; J gene: TRBJ2-1; CDR3 protein: CASSEDTNGFF
V gene: TRBV4-2; J gene: TRBJ1-1; CDR3 protein: CASSQGQGRGAFF
V gene: TRBV6-2/TRBV6-3; J gene: TRBJ2-7; CDR3 protein: CASSVPGQLSYEQYF
V gene: TRBV2; J gene: TRBJ2-5; CDR3 protein: CASSEWVSGVQETQYF
V gene: TRBV2; J gene: TRBJ2-1; CDR3 protein: CASSTRPMYNEQFF
V gene: TRBV5-1; J gene: TRBJ1-2; CDR3 protein: CASSLLEGGYGYTF
V gene: TRBV10-1; J gene: TRBJ2-7; CDR3 protein: CASSESGLAGGLKNEQYF
V gene: TRBV7-6; J gene: TRBJ2-1; CDR3 protein: CASSLRTGSIYNEQFF
V gene: TRBV5-6; J gene: TRBJ2-7; CDR3 protein: CASSGRGEQYF
V gene: TRBV7-9; J gene: TRBJ1-2; CDR3 protein: CASSSPGSLNYGYTF
V gene: TRBV3-1; J gene: TRBJ2-1; CDR3 protein: CASRASSRGEQFF
V gene: TRBV6-1; J gene: TRBJ2-3; CDR3 protein: CASTRRLTDTQYF
V gene: TRBV19; J gene: TRBJ2-7; CDR3 protein: CASSTQIGSYEQYF
V gene: TRBV7-2; J gene: TRBJ2-5; CDR3 protein: CASSYLETQYF
V gene: TRBV20-1; J gene: TRBJ2-7; CDR3 protein: CSARDRVFPPYEQYF
V gene: TRBV20-1; J gene: TRBJ1-2; CDR3 protein: CSARVRGAHGYTF